A selection of T cell receptor beta chains follows, all from one sample in a study of T cell responses to AZD1222 COVID-19 vaccine. The method was immunoSEQ multiplex PCR; TCRdb's version includes in-frame clones alone and lacks a portion of them. The sample holds about 140,000 clones, 80% to 95% seen once. This specimen consisted of peripheral blood, obtained on day 0 of MenACWY control vaccination. These receptors all come from an adult in good health. CDR3s include the opening cysteine and the closing phenylalanine or tryptophan. A D gene is named only where the DNA matches it firmly. The size field is filled for only some rows; it gives once, few, many or a size class.

d_gene | j_gene | v_gene | abundance | CDR3aa | CDR3nt
- | TRBJ1-4 | TRBV3-1/TRBV3-2 | - | CASSQVVGDPNEKLFF | TGTGCCAGCAGCCAAGTCGTTGGGGATCCTAATGAAAAACTGTTTTTT
TRBD1 | TRBJ2-7 | TRBV4-3 | - | CASSQDRQGPLEQYF | TGCGCCAGCAGCCAAGATCGACAGGGGCCCTTGGAGCAGTACTTC
- | TRBJ2-1 | TRBV24-1 | - | CATSDRDNEQFF | TGTGCCACCAGTGACAGGGACAATGAGCAGTTCTTC
TRBD1 | TRBJ1-4 | TRBV9 | - | CASSVAPGQDEKLFF | TGTGCCAGCAGCGTAGCCCCGGGACAGGACGAAAAACTGTTTTTT
TRBD1 | TRBJ2-5 | TRBV5-6 | - | CASSRDRGRVETQYF | TGTGCCAGCAGCCGGGACAGGGGGCGGGTGGAGACCCAGTACTTC
- | TRBJ1-2 | TRBV11-2 | - | CASSLVGPANYGYTF | TGTGCCAGCAGCTTAGTAGGGCCCGCTAACTATGGCTACACCTTC
- | TRBJ2-2 | TRBV7-2 | - | CASSRSSSGELFF | TGTGCCAGCAGCCGTTCCTCTTCCGGGGAGCTGTTTTTT
- | TRBJ2-3 | TRBV6-1 | - | CASSESRADTQYF | TGTGCCAGCAGTGAGAGCAGGGCAGATACGCAGTATTTT
- | TRBJ1-6 | TRBV7-9 | - | CASSPTDWSYNSPLHF | TGTGCCAGCAGCCCGACAGATTGGTCCTATAATTCACCCCTCCACTTT
- | TRBJ1-5 | TRBV28 | - | CASSVGGLDNQPQHF | TGTGCCAGCAGTGTGGGGGGGTTGGACAATCAGCCCCAGCATTTT
- | TRBJ2-7 | TRBV2 | - | CASSEWGGTTYEQYF | TGTGCCAGCAGTGAATGGGGCGGGACAACCTACGAGCAGTACTTC
TRBD2 | TRBJ2-1 | TRBV2 | - | CASNRAGDGSEQFF | TGTGCCAGCAATAGGGCGGGAGACGGGAGTGAGCAGTTCTTC
- | TRBJ1-1 | TRBV18 | - | CASSPRDVNEAFF | TGTGCCAGCTCACCTCGGGACGTAAATGAAGCTTTCTTT
TRBD2 | TRBJ2-2 | TRBV6-5 | few | CASSSGLDTGELFF | TGTGCCAGCAGTAGTGGACTAGACACCGGGGAGCTGTTTTTT
- | TRBJ1-1 | TRBV7-9 | - | CASSPILAGTEAFF | TGTGCCAGCAGCCCCATCCTAGCTGGCACTGAAGCTTTCTTT
TRBD1 | TRBJ1-6 | TRBV5-8 | once | CASSFQGAPGSPLHF | TGTGCCAGCAGCTTCCAGGGGGCGCCGGGTTCACCCCTCCACTTT
TRBD2 | TRBJ2-5 | TRBV7-9 | - | CASSGRDYIQETQYF | TGTGCCAGCAGCGGCCGGGACTATATACAAGAGACCCAGTACTTC
- | TRBJ2-7 | TRBV5-6 | - | CASSRGGKGYEQYF | TGTGCCAGTTCCCGTGGGGGAAAGGGCTACGAGCAGTACTTC
- | TRBJ1-2 | TRBV24-1 | - | CATSDSPGQLYTF | TGTGCCACCAGTGATTCCCCGGGACAACTCTACACCTTC
- | TRBJ1-2 | TRBV4-2 | - | CASSQEPSLGGGYTF | TGTGCCAGCAGCCAAGAACCCTCCCTCGGAGGAGGCTACACCTTC
- | TRBJ1-5 | TRBV2 | - | CASSNAGNQPQHF | TGTGCCAGCAGTAATGCGGGTAACCAGCCCCAGCATTTT
- | TRBJ2-6 | TRBV4-3 | - | CASSQALRSSGANVLTF | TGCGCCAGCAGCCAAGCCCTCAGAAGCTCTGGGGCCAACGTCCTGACTTTC
- | TRBJ2-3 | TRBV20-1 | once | CSASLEDTQYF | TGCAGTGCTAGTTTGGAAGATACGCAGTATTTT
- | TRBJ2-3 | TRBV5-4 | - | CASSPIPGQTKDTQYF | TGTGCCAGCAGCCCGATCCCGGGACAAACTAAAGATACGCAGTATTTT
- | TRBJ2-5 | TRBV6-5 | - | CASSYRGEYQETQYF | TGTGCCAGCAGTTACAGGGGGGAGTACCAAGAGACCCAGTACTTC
- | TRBJ1-1 | TRBV7-2 | - | CASSTKPGELGTEAFF | TGTGCCAGCAGCACAAAGCCCGGGGAACTGGGGACTGAAGCTTTCTTT
- | TRBJ1-1 | TRBV6-5 | - | CASSPRRAGKAFF | TGTGCCAGCAGCCCCCGGCGGGCGGGTAAAGCTTTCTTT
TRBD2 | TRBJ2-3 | TRBV4-2 | - | CASSQGGTSLTDTQYF | TGTGCCAGCAGCCAAGGGGGGACTAGCCTCACAGATACGCAGTATTTT
TRBD2 | TRBJ2-5 | TRBV11-2 | - | CASSLVSLAGVVKETQYF | TGTGCCAGCAGCTTAGTCTCCCTAGCGGGGGTGGTAAAAGAGACCCAGTACTTC
- | TRBJ1-5 | TRBV21-1 | once | CASNATGGEQPQHF | TGTGCCAGCAACGCTACAGGGGGGGAACAGCCCCAGCATTTT
- | TRBJ2-4 | TRBV6-5 | - | CASSLDGTSVWYF | TGTGCCAGCAGTCTGGACGGTACCTCGGTGTGGTACTTC
- | TRBJ1-6 | TRBV19 | - | CASMSQRLNSPLHF | TGTGCCAGTATGAGTCAGCGACTAAATTCACCCCTCCACTTT
TRBD2 | TRBJ2-2 | TRBV9 | - | CASSVGLAGVGELFF | TGTGCCAGCAGCGTAGGACTAGCGGGAGTCGGGGAGCTGTTTTTT
TRBD1 | TRBJ1-4 | TRBV2 | - | CASSEDVQGGNEKLFF | TGTGCCAGCAGTGAAGACGTACAGGGGGGTAATGAAAAACTGTTTTTT
- | TRBJ2-7 | TRBV7-6 | - | CASSLVPLGGSYEQYF | TGTGCCAGCAGCTTAGTTCCCTTGGGGGGATCCTACGAGCAGTACTTC
- | TRBJ1-1 | TRBV3-1/TRBV3-2 | once | CASSQFDREAEAFF | TGTGCCAGCAGCCAGTTTGATAGGGAAGCTGAAGCTTTCTTT
- | TRBJ1-3 | TRBV10-3 | - | CAISESIRSGNTIYF | TGTGCCATCAGTGAGTCCATTCGCTCTGGAAACACCATATATTTT